Listed below are T cell receptor beta chains from one sample, sequenced in a study of blood T cell repertoires in COVID-19. TCRdb's table, derived via immunoSEQ multiplex PCR, lists solely in-frame clones and lacks some. The sample lists approximately 350,000 clones; 87% were seen once. The sequenced material came from peripheral blood. The origin of the receptors is a woman aged 45-65 years with COVID-19, enrolled during active disease. The CDR3 runs from the conserved cysteine through the conserved F or W. The D gene is left open where the match is weak. Clone size is stated in some rows and not others, as once, few, many or a class when expanded.

j_call: TRBJ2-7; clone_size: .; d_call: .; v_call: TRBV7-9; cdr3_aa: CASSPTGLYEQYF; cdr3_nt: TGTGCCAGCAGTCCCACAGGGCTCTACGAGCAGTACTTC
j_call: TRBJ1-2; clone_size: .; d_call: TRBD1; v_call: TRBV3-1/TRBV3-2; cdr3_aa: CASSQGLRGLNYGYTF; cdr3_nt: TGTGCCAGCAGCCAAGGGTTGAGGGGGCTTAACTATGGCTACACCTTC
j_call: TRBJ1-1; clone_size: once; d_call: .; v_call: TRBV7-8; cdr3_aa: CASSSYWGGAFF; cdr3_nt: TGTGCCAGCAGCTCTTACTGGGGGGGAGCTTTCTTT
j_call: TRBJ1-2; clone_size: .; d_call: .; v_call: TRBV5-6; cdr3_aa: CASSRQFLYGYTF; cdr3_nt: TGTGCCAGCAGCCGACAGTTTTTGTATGGCTACACCTTC
j_call: TRBJ2-1; clone_size: .; d_call: TRBD2; v_call: TRBV7-8; cdr3_aa: CAGSGLAGVGSYNEQFF; cdr3_nt: TGTGCCGGCTCGGGACTAGCGGGAGTCGGCTCCTACAATGAGCAGTTCTTC
j_call: TRBJ1-1; clone_size: .; d_call: TRBD1; v_call: TRBV19; cdr3_aa: CASSINRDSEAFF; cdr3_nt: TGTGCCAGTAGTATCAACCGGGACAGCGAAGCTTTCTTT
j_call: TRBJ1-4; clone_size: .; d_call: TRBD1; v_call: TRBV2; cdr3_aa: CARGQGREKLFF; cdr3_nt: TGTGCCAGGGGACAGGGCCGTGAAAAACTGTTTTTT
j_call: TRBJ1-2; clone_size: .; d_call: .; v_call: TRBV6-4; cdr3_aa: CASSDGAGPTYGYTF; cdr3_nt: TGTGCCAGCAGTGACGGCGCAGGGCCCACATATGGCTACACCTTC
j_call: TRBJ2-7; clone_size: .; d_call: .; v_call: TRBV11-3; cdr3_aa: CASSRKIYSYEQYF; cdr3_nt: TGTGCCAGCAGCCGTAAAATTTATTCCTACGAGCAGTACTTC
j_call: TRBJ1-4; clone_size: .; d_call: .; v_call: TRBV27; cdr3_aa: CASSFSGRETGNEKLFF; cdr3_nt: TGTGCCAGCAGTTTTTCGGGAAGGGAAACGGGTAATGAAAAACTGTTTTTT
j_call: TRBJ2-1; clone_size: .; d_call: .; v_call: TRBV18; cdr3_aa: CASSPRTDGNEQFF; cdr3_nt: TGTGCCAGCTCACCACGAACTGATGGCAATGAGCAGTTCTTC
j_call: TRBJ1-1; clone_size: few; d_call: .; v_call: TRBV5-1; cdr3_aa: CASSSGGRGNTEAFF; cdr3_nt: TGCGCCAGCAGCTCGGGGGGCCGGGGTAACACTGAAGCTTTCTTT
j_call: TRBJ1-6; clone_size: once; d_call: TRBD1; v_call: TRBV10-3; cdr3_aa: CAISVGQGDSPLHF; cdr3_nt: TGTGCCATCAGCGTTGGACAGGGAGACTCACCCCTCCACTTT
j_call: TRBJ2-1; clone_size: few; d_call: .; v_call: TRBV7-5; cdr3_aa: CVRSRTTSGRLPNSYNEQFF; cdr3_nt: TGTGTCAGAAGCCGGACGACTAGCGGGAGGCTTCCGAATTCCTACAATGAGCAGTTCTTC
j_call: TRBJ1-2; clone_size: .; d_call: .; v_call: TRBV19; cdr3_aa: CASSDGGASYGYTF; cdr3_nt: TGTGCCAGTAGTGACGGAGGAGCTAGCTATGGCTACACCTTC
j_call: TRBJ2-1; clone_size: .; d_call: TRBD1; v_call: TRBV4-3; cdr3_aa: CASSQRRQGGDEQFF; cdr3_nt: TGCGCCAGCAGCCAACGTCGACAGGGGGGCGATGAGCAGTTCTTC
j_call: TRBJ2-1; clone_size: .; d_call: TRBD1; v_call: TRBV10-3; cdr3_aa: CAIRDRGREQFF; cdr3_nt: TGTGCCATCAGGGACAGGGGCAGGGAGCAGTTCTTC
j_call: TRBJ2-7; clone_size: once; d_call: TRBD2; v_call: TRBV7-6; cdr3_aa: CASSLVSSGSSYEQYF; cdr3_nt: TGTGCCAGCAGCTTAGTTTCCAGCGGGAGCTCCTACGAGCAGTACTTC
j_call: TRBJ1-2; clone_size: .; d_call: .; v_call: TRBV29-1; cdr3_aa: CSVEEWQGGAVSYTF; cdr3_nt: TGCAGCGTTGAAGAATGGCAGGGTGGGGCTGTGAGCTACACCTTC
j_call: TRBJ2-3; clone_size: .; d_call: .; v_call: TRBV18; cdr3_aa: CASSPSRDTWNTDTQYF; cdr3_nt: TGTGCCAGCTCACCGTCCCGGGACACTTGGAACACAGATACGCAGTATTTT
j_call: TRBJ1-1; clone_size: few; d_call: TRBD1; v_call: TRBV6-4; cdr3_aa: CASSRDRDTEAFF; cdr3_nt: TGTGCCAGCAGTAGAGACAGGGACACTGAAGCTTTCTTT
j_call: TRBJ2-7; clone_size: once; d_call: .; v_call: TRBV5-5; cdr3_aa: CASSSTGQWEQYF; cdr3_nt: TGTGCCAGCAGCTCGACAGGTCAGTGGGAGCAGTACTTC
j_call: TRBJ2-7; clone_size: .; d_call: TRBD1; v_call: TRBV4-1; cdr3_aa: CASSQFSGTGVYEQYF; cdr3_nt: TGCGCCAGCAGCCAATTCTCCGGGACAGGAGTCTACGAGCAGTACTTC
j_call: TRBJ2-3; clone_size: .; d_call: .; v_call: TRBV5-6; cdr3_aa: CASSFPIKVSGAGDTQYF; cdr3_nt: TGTGCCAGCAGCTTTCCTATCAAAGTGTCGGGAGCGGGAGATACGCAGTATTTT
j_call: TRBJ1-1; clone_size: .; d_call: .; v_call: TRBV27; cdr3_aa: CASSFGAGVTEAFF; cdr3_nt: TGTGCCAGCAGTTTCGGGGCAGGGGTGACTGAAGCTTTCTTT
j_call: TRBJ1-5; clone_size: .; d_call: TRBD1; v_call: TRBV6-5; cdr3_aa: CASSNRDSYNQPQHF; cdr3_nt: TGTGCCAGCAGTAACCGGGACAGCTACAATCAGCCCCAGCATTTT
j_call: TRBJ1-1; clone_size: .; d_call: .; v_call: TRBV21-1; cdr3_aa: CASSKVQKNTEAFF; cdr3_nt: TGTGCCAGCAGCAAAGTCCAGAAGAACACTGAAGCTTTCTTT
j_call: TRBJ1-5; clone_size: few; d_call: .; v_call: TRBV24-1; cdr3_aa: CATSDSSGGQGNQPQHF; cdr3_nt: TGTGCCACCAGTGATTCCTCGGGGGGCCAGGGCAATCAGCCCCAGCATTTT
j_call: TRBJ2-3; clone_size: .; d_call: .; v_call: TRBV6-5; cdr3_aa: CASKSRRSTDTQYF; cdr3_nt: TGTGCCAGCAAGTCGAGGAGATCCACAGATACGCAGTATTTT
j_call: TRBJ2-3; clone_size: .; d_call: .; v_call: TRBV3-1/TRBV3-2; cdr3_aa: CASSRRSGGSTDTQYF; cdr3_nt: TGTGCCAGCAGCCGAAGGAGCGGAGGAAGCACAGATACGCAGTATTTT
j_call: TRBJ2-1; clone_size: .; d_call: TRBD2; v_call: TRBV7-9; cdr3_aa: CASSPTGTTYNEQFF; cdr3_nt: TGTGCCAGCAGCCCTACCGGGACTACATACAATGAGCAGTTCTTC
j_call: TRBJ2-5; clone_size: .; d_call: TRBD1; v_call: TRBV24-1; cdr3_aa: CATSVRGQGPQETQYF; cdr3_nt: TGTGCCACCAGTGTACGAGGACAGGGGCCCCAAGAGACCCAGTACTTC
j_call: TRBJ1-5; clone_size: .; d_call: .; v_call: TRBV20-1; cdr3_aa: CSASGRVNQPQHF; cdr3_nt: TGCAGTGCTAGTGGCAGGGTCAATCAGCCCCAGCATTTT
j_call: TRBJ1-2; clone_size: few; d_call: TRBD1; v_call: TRBV19; cdr3_aa: CASSPGRDRPAKGYTF; cdr3_nt: TGTGCCAGTAGTCCCGGTCGGGACAGGCCGGCAAAGGGCTACACCTTC
j_call: TRBJ2-1; clone_size: .; d_call: TRBD1; v_call: TRBV13; cdr3_aa: CASSAGTGYNEQFF; cdr3_nt: TGTGCCAGCAGTGCCGGGACAGGGTACAATGAGCAGTTCTTC
j_call: TRBJ1-2; clone_size: .; d_call: TRBD1; v_call: TRBV9; cdr3_aa: CASSVLQGNHGYTF; cdr3_nt: TGTGCCAGCAGCGTATTACAGGGGAACCATGGCTACACCTTC
j_call: TRBJ1-3; clone_size: .; d_call: .; v_call: TRBV5-4; cdr3_aa: CASSFSGTTGNTIYF; cdr3_nt: TGTGCCAGCAGCTTTTCTGGGACAACTGGAAACACCATATATTTT
j_call: TRBJ1-2; clone_size: .; d_call: .; v_call: TRBV12-3/TRBV12-4; cdr3_aa: CASSLLAQAGYTF; cdr3_nt: TGTGCCAGCAGTTTATTGGCGCAGGCCGGCTACACCTTC
j_call: TRBJ1-4; clone_size: .; d_call: .; v_call: TRBV3-1/TRBV3-2; cdr3_aa: CASKGVGEKLFF; cdr3_nt: TGTGCCAGCAAAGGGGTTGGAGAAAAACTGTTTTTT
j_call: TRBJ2-7; clone_size: .; d_call: .; v_call: TRBV5-1; cdr3_aa: CASSLAQLEDEQYF; cdr3_nt: TGCGCCAGCAGCTTGGCGCAGCTCGAGGACGAGCAGTACTTC
j_call: TRBJ1-1; clone_size: .; d_call: TRBD1; v_call: TRBV4-1; cdr3_aa: CASSTRQGSFVSEQAFF; cdr3_nt: TGCGCCAGCAGCACACGACAGGGGAGCTTTGTTTCCGAACAAGCTTTCTTT
j_call: TRBJ2-1; clone_size: .; d_call: TRBD1; v_call: TRBV18; cdr3_aa: CASSFGTGGNYNEQFF; cdr3_nt: TGTGCCAGCTCATTCGGGACAGGGGGCAACTACAATGAGCAGTTCTTC
j_call: TRBJ2-7; clone_size: .; d_call: .; v_call: TRBV21-1; cdr3_aa: CASSKGQDYEQYF; cdr3_nt: TGTGCCAGCAGCAAGGGACAGGACTACGAGCAGTACTTC
j_call: TRBJ1-2; clone_size: .; d_call: .; v_call: TRBV7-6; cdr3_aa: CASSLDNSNYGYTF; cdr3_nt: TGTGCCAGCAGCTTAGATAACAGCAACTATGGCTACACCTTC